Below, one T cell receptor (beta chain) is given with its context. TCRdb's copy holds only in-frame clones and misses some; the assay was immunoSEQ multiplex PCR. Among about 49,000 clones listed, just under 95% were seen once. The sample originates from a study of T cell changes during pregnancy in multiple sclerosis. CDR1 ENHRY and CDR2 SYGVKD come from the germline V gene. Germline trimming cut 4 bases from V and 2 bases from J; bases unmatched to any gene: 10. There are 16 residues in the CDR3. This sequence joins TRBV10-3 and TRBJ2-7; TRBD1 matches 8 bases. The clonotype comes from a female donor with multiple sclerosis, enrolled in a pregnancy study. The sample was CD8+ T cells from peripheral blood mononuclear cells, taken in the first trimester of pregnancy. CDR3: CAISVRGPNPPYEQYF. The CDR3 nucleotides are TGTGCCATCAGTGTCAGGGGGCCGAACCCCCCCTACGAGCAGTACTTC.